These T cell receptor beta chains were read from a single sample in a study of OX40 agonist ivuxolimab in advanced cancers. Profiled with immunoSEQ multiplex PCR; TCRdb holds only in-frame clones, not every one. Here the sample spans tens of thousands of clones, around 81% being singletons. The sequences come from CD4+ or CD8+ T cells sorted from blood, collected in a trial of the OX40 agonist ivuxolimab. These TCRs come from an adult with an advanced solid tumor such as melanoma, head and neck, liver or kidney cancer. The CDR3 runs from the conserved cysteine through the conserved F or W. The order of the fields is J gene, V gene, clone size, D gene, CDR3 length, CDR3 DNA, CDR3 protein. D genes are given only for firm matches. The size field is filled for only some rows; it gives once, few, many or a size class.

>TRBJ2-1|TRBV11-2|.|.|16
TGTGCCAGCAGCTTAGAGAGGACAGGGAGGGTCAATGAGCAGTTCTTC
CASSLERTGRVNEQFF
>TRBJ2-7|TRBV10-3|.|TRBD2|18
TGTGCCATCAGTGTAAGGGCTAGCGGGGGAGAAACTTCCTACGAGCAGTACTTC
CAISVRASGGETSYEQYF
>TRBJ2-6|TRBV5-1|.|.|16
TGCGCCAGCAGCTCCCGGGAGACCTCTGGGGCCAACGTCCTGACTTTC
CASSSRETSGANVLTF
>TRBJ1-3|TRBV14|.|.|13
TGTGCCAGCAGCCAAGGGCATTGGAACACCATATATTTT
CASSQGHWNTIYF
>TRBJ2-1|TRBV6-4|.|.|17
TGTGCCAGCAGGCTACCCTGGTGTCAGCTCTCCTACAATGAGCAGTTCTTC
CASRLPWCQLSYNEQFF
>TRBJ2-3|TRBV7-7|.|TRBD2|14
TGTGCCAGCAGCTCCGGACTAGTTCCAGATACGCAGTATTTT
CASSSGLVPDTQYF
>TRBJ2-1|TRBV9|.|.|17
TGTGCCAGCAGCGTAGGAATTGAGGGGTCCGTCGCCAATGAGCAGTTCTTC
CASSVGIEGSVANEQFF
>TRBJ2-5|TRBV29-1|.|.|13
TGCAGCGTTGCATCCCCGGACCAAGAGACCCAGTACTTC
CSVASPDQETQYF
>TRBJ1-1|TRBV11-2|.|.|13
TGTGCCAGCAGCTCGCAGTTGAACACTGAAGCTTTCTTT
CASSSQLNTEAFF
>TRBJ2-2|TRBV6-5|once|.|15
TGTGCCAGCAGCCTCGACAGGACGAACACCGGGGAGCTGTTTTTT
CASSLDRTNTGELFF
>TRBJ2-5|TRBV7-2|.|.|14
TGTGCCAGCAGCCCCCCTGGGGCCCAAGAGACCCAGTACTTC
CASSPPGAQETQYF
>TRBJ1-5|TRBV29-1|.|.|13
TGCAGCGCACAGGGTGGCGGCAATCAGCCCCAGCATTTT
CSAQGGGNQPQHF
>TRBJ2-3|TRBV10-3|.|.|15
TGTGCCATCAGTGCGTCTAGACTGGACACAGATACGCAGTATTTT
CAISASRLDTDTQYF
>TRBJ2-7|TRBV7-8|.|TRBD1|14
TGTGCCAGCAGCTTAGAGGGACAGGTCTACGAGCAGTACTTC
CASSLEGQVYEQYF
>TRBJ1-2|TRBV19|.|.|14
TGTGCCAGTAGGTTCGGCAGGGGAGGCTATGGCTACACCTTC
CASRFGRGGYGYTF
>TRBJ1-2|TRBV13|.|TRBD1|15
TGTGCCAGCAGCTTGGGGGGGACAGGGATCTATGGCTACACCTTC
CASSLGGTGIYGYTF
>TRBJ1-6|TRBV7-8|.|.|15
TGTGCCAGCAGCTTAACAGGAACCTTTAATTCACCCCTCCACTTT
CASSLTGTFNSPLHF
>TRBJ2-5|TRBV18|.|TRBD2|17
TGTGCCAGCTCACCACCACTGGGACTAGCGGTCCAAGAGACCCAGTACTTC
CASSPPLGLAVQETQYF
>TRBJ1-3|TRBV5-4|.|.|15
TGTGCCAGCAGCGCTACTGGTGGCTCTGGAAACACCATATATTTT
CASSATGGSGNTIYF
>TRBJ2-3|TRBV7-3|.|.|15
TGTGCCAGCAGCCCAGGGGGGTATGGCACAGATACGCAGTATTTT
CASSPGGYGTDTQYF